These T cell receptor beta chains were read from a single sample in a study of Ad26.COV2.S vaccination and SARS-CoV-2 variants. Using immunoSEQ multiplex PCR, the repertoire was profiled, and TCRdb retains in-frame clones only, with some absent. The sample yields about 480,000 clones, approximately 90% seen once. Sequencing was performed on peripheral blood, taken in a trial of Ad26.COV2.S vaccine versus placebo. The receptors originated from a person aged 18-60 years who received the Ad26.COV2.S COVID-19 vaccine or a placebo. The CDR3 runs from the conserved cysteine through the conserved F or W. D genes are given only for firm matches. Clone sizes are given selectively: once, few, many, or a class where the clone is expanded.

TRBJ2-3 TRBV7-9 TRBD2 NA CASSIGLAQPSTDTQYF TGTGCCAGCAGCATTGGACTAGCGCAACCTAGCACAGATACGCAGTATTTT
TRBJ2-5 TRBV11-3 NA NA CASSRRDGQETQYF TGTGCCAGCAGCCGACGGGACGGCCAAGAGACCCAGTACTTC
TRBJ1-2 TRBV19 NA NA CASTTDGLEGGYTF TGTGCCAGTACCACGGACGGCCTCGAGGGTGGCTACACCTTC
TRBJ2-1 TRBV11-1 NA NA CASSFRGGGYNEQFF TGTGCCAGCAGCTTCCGAGGGGGTGGCTACAATGAGCAGTTCTTC
TRBJ2-2 TRBV5-1 NA NA CASSLTITGELFF TGCGCCAGCAGCTTGACAATAACCGGGGAGCTGTTTTTT
TRBJ2-5 TRBV28 NA NA CASTSPKETQYF TGTGCCAGCACCAGCCCGAAAGAGACCCAGTACTTC
TRBJ2-4 TRBV28 NA NA CASSLSRGAIAKNIQYF TGTGCCAGCAGTTTATCCAGGGGGGCCATAGCCAAAAACATTCAGTACTTC
TRBJ1-4 TRBV23-1 NA NA CASSQSLVQTNEKLFF TGCGCCAGCAGTCAATCCTTGGTACAAACTAATGAAAAACTGTTTTTT
TRBJ2-1 TRBV27 TRBD1 NA CASSVSARQGHNEQFF TGTGCCAGCAGTGTATCCGCTCGACAGGGCCACAATGAGCAGTTCTTC
TRBJ2-7 TRBV6-2/TRBV6-3 NA NA CASSFGTKQYF TGTGCCAGCAGTTTCGGGACAAAGCAGTACTTC
TRBJ1-3 TRBV27 NA NA CASSLSGRSGNTIYF TGTGCCAGCAGTTTATCAGGCCGCTCTGGAAACACCATATATTTT
TRBJ1-1 TRBV7-2 NA NA CASSLGRKDTEAFF TGTGCCAGCAGCCTAGGTAGGAAAGACACTGAAGCTTTCTTT
TRBJ1-3 TRBV5-1 NA NA CASSYQGEGNTIYF TGCGCCAGCAGCTATCAGGGTGAGGGAAACACCATATATTTT
TRBJ1-2 TRBV6-5 NA NA CASSSRQRGYTF TGTGCCAGCAGTTCCCGCCAAAGAGGCTACACCTTC
TRBJ1-2 TRBV2 NA NA CASTSDRSGYTF TGTGCCAGCACCAGCGACAGGAGTGGCTACACCTTC
TRBJ1-6 TRBV28 NA once CASRLEVVNSPLHF TGTGCCAGCAGATTAGAGGTGGTTAATTCACCCCTCCACTTT
TRBJ2-5 TRBV6-5 TRBD1 NA CASSIRTGERETQYF TGTGCCAGCAGTATCCGGACAGGGGAGAGGGAGACCCAGTACTTC
TRBJ2-7 TRBV7-2 TRBD1 NA CASSLPIWGDRVWDEQYF TGTGCCAGCAGCCTTCCAATCTGGGGGGACAGGGTCTGGGACGAGCAGTACTTC
TRBJ1-5 TRBV5-1 NA NA CASSFGGVGQPQHF TGCGCCAGCAGCTTCGGGGGGGTTGGGCAGCCCCAGCATTTT
TRBJ2-7 TRBV11-2 NA NA CASSLDPPYEQYF TGTGCCAGCAGCTTAGATCCCCCCTACGAGCAGTACTTC
TRBJ2-3 TRBV15 NA NA CATSRDGPRSTDTQYF TGTGCCACCAGCAGAGATGGCCCACGTAGCACAGATACGCAGTATTTT
TRBJ1-5 TRBV6-1 NA NA CASSEARGYQPQHF TGTGCCAGCAGTGAAGCGCGGGGGTATCAGCCCCAGCATTTT
TRBJ1-2 TRBV28 NA NA CASRSGRSNYGYTF TGTGCCAGCCGCTCTGGACGTTCTAACTATGGCTACACCTTC
TRBJ1-5 TRBV6-6 TRBD1 NA CASSPHRDSHSNQPQHF TGTGCCAGCAGTCCCCACCGGGACAGCCATAGCAATCAGCCCCAGCATTTT
TRBJ2-2 TRBV5-1 NA few CASSPGGGTGELFF TGCGCCAGCAGCCCAGGTGGAGGGACCGGGGAGCTGTTTTTT
TRBJ2-1 TRBV5-1 TRBD2 NA CASTPTSGRGGNEQFF TGCGCCAGCACCCCGACTAGCGGGAGAGGTGGGAATGAGCAGTTCTTC
TRBJ1-4 TRBV4-1 NA once CASSQVGGIPEKLFF TGCGCCAGCAGCCAAGTGGGGGGAATCCCTGAAAAACTGTTTTTT
TRBJ1-5 TRBV11-2 NA NA CASSLEGSNQPQHF TGTGCCAGCAGCCTAGAGGGAAGCAATCAGCCCCAGCATTTT
TRBJ2-5 TRBV7-2 TRBD2 once CASRASGEETQYF TGTGCCAGCAGGGCTAGCGGCGAAGAGACCCAGTACTTC
TRBJ2-5 TRBV2 NA NA CASTKSGLAIGQETQYF TGTGCCAGCACCAAGAGTGGGCTCGCCATCGGGCAAGAGACCCAGTACTTC
TRBJ2-3 TRBV20-1 NA few CSASPGDTQYF TGCAGTGCTAGTCCTGGGGATACGCAGTATTTT
TRBJ2-7 TRBV6-2/TRBV6-3 TRBD1 NA CASSYSRDRGFHEQYF TGTGCCAGCAGTTACTCACGGGACAGGGGTTTCCACGAGCAGTACTTC
TRBJ2-1 TRBV28 TRBD2 NA CASSTRYQRTSGSNNEQFF TGTGCCAGCAGTACCCGATACCAAAGGACTAGCGGGAGTAACAATGAGCAGTTCTTC
TRBJ2-3 TRBV29-1 TRBD2 NA CSVHTSADTQYF TGCAGCGTTCACACTAGCGCAGATACGCAGTATTTT
TRBJ2-7 TRBV4-1 NA NA CASSHRLGEQYF TGCGCCAGCAGCCACCGTTTGGGGGAGCAGTACTTC
TRBJ1-3 TRBV10-3 TRBD1 NA CAISQEKQGTSGNTIYF TGTGCCATCAGTCAAGAAAAACAGGGGACGTCTGGAAACACCATATATTTT
TRBJ2-2 TRBV12-5 NA NA CASGFAGSTGELFF TGTGCTAGTGGTTTCGCAGGAAGCACCGGGGAGCTGTTTTTT
TRBJ1-4 TRBV15 NA NA CATSRDSGKPGEKLFF TGTGCCACCAGCAGAGATTCGGGCAAACCGGGGGAAAAACTGTTTTTT
TRBJ1-2 TRBV5-4 NA few CASSRTNYGYTF TGTGCCAGCAGCCGAACTAACTATGGCTACACCTTC
TRBJ2-4 TRBV11-3 NA NA CASSSGALGKNIQYF TGTGCCAGCAGCTCCGGGGCGCTGGGCAAAAACATTCAGTACTTC
TRBJ1-3 TRBV25-1 NA NA CASSTGSNSGNTIYF TGTGCCAGCAGTACCGGGTCCAACTCTGGAAACACCATATATTTT
TRBJ1-2 TRBV7-9 NA NA CASSRGTAGYTF TGTGCCAGCAGCCGTGGGACGGCTGGCTACACCTTC
TRBJ2-7 TRBV18 NA NA CASSPRQNYEQYF TGTGCCAGCTCACCCAGACAGAACTACGAGCAGTACTTC
TRBJ2-1 TRBV30 TRBD2 NA CAWSVRGGSFGTSGRLLSYNEQFF TGTGCCTGGAGTGTACGCGGTGGAAGTTTCGGGACTAGCGGGAGGCTCCTCTCCTACAATGAGCAGTTCTTC
TRBJ2-5 TRBV9 NA NA CASSVALGSGAGETQYF TGTGCCAGCAGCGTAGCTTTAGGGTCTGGAGCTGGTGAGACCCAGTACTTC
TRBJ2-2 TRBV4-1 NA NA CASSHLSGGHTGELFF TGCGCCAGCAGCCATTTGTCTGGAGGGCACACCGGGGAGCTGTTTTTT
TRBJ1-6 TRBV5-4 NA NA CASSLGQDNSPLHF TGTGCCAGCAGCTTGGGACAGGATAATTCACCCCTCCACTTT
TRBJ1-2 TRBV5-8 NA NA CASSPGPGENYGYTF TGTGCCAGCAGCCCAGGACCGGGGGAGAACTATGGCTACACCTTC
TRBJ2-2 TRBV30 TRBD1 NA CAWETGVNGELFF TGTGCCTGGGAGACAGGGGTGAACGGGGAGCTGTTTTTT
TRBJ1-3 TRBV10-3 NA few CAIRFQAHYSGNTIYF TGTGCCATCCGGTTTCAGGCCCATTACTCTGGAAACACCATATATTTT
TRBJ2-2 TRBV19 TRBD2 NA CASSIGSHGGAGELFF TGTGCCAGTAGTATTGGGTCCCACGGGGGGGCCGGGGAGCTGTTTTTT
TRBJ1-3 TRBV7-2 NA NA CASSLGPGSGNTIYF TGTGCCAGCAGCTTAGGACCCGGCTCTGGAAACACCATATATTTT